This entry lists 30 T cell receptor beta chains sequenced from one sample in a study of blood T cell repertoires in COVID-19 (dated by TCRdb to the early 2020s). The library was generated by the immunoSEQ multiplex PCR assay. TCRdb provides this immuneACCESS table in a form limited to in-frame rearrangements. Some clones are lacking; in checked studies, under half of them reflect an unresolved V gene, and why the rest are absent is not known. The sample table lists 200,000 or so clones, less than 90% of them with a count of one. The top ten clones comprise about 1.9% of the sample. Specimen: peripheral blood. The receptors originated from a middle-aged man with active or convalescent COVID-19.

CDR3 loop: CASSQARTGFYEQYF. CDR3 sequence (DNA): TGCGCCAGCAGCCAGGCCCGGACTGGATTTTACGAGCAGTACTTC. The chain couples TRBV4-3 to TRBJ2-7; tentative D call: TRBD2 (5 bases). Germline assignment: CDR1 LGHNA and CDR2 YSLEER. This CDR3 has 15 residues. The V end was cut by 3 bases, the J end by 4 bases, with 16 bases between.

The rearrangement uses TRBV10-1 and TRBJ1-1; D call uncertain. CDR1 is WNHNN, CDR2 SYGVQD, per germline (reference sequence). The CDR3 runs 13 residues. The V end was cut by 6 bases, the J end by 0 bases, with 8 bases between. The CDR3 DNA reads as TGCGCCAGCAGAATCGCGTTGAACACTGAAGCTTTCTTT. Protein product: CASRIALNTEAFF.

The chain links TRBV5-6 to TRBJ1-1; possibly TRBD1 for D (6 bases). The V and J ends lost 0 bases and 0 bases respectively, with 12 bases between them. This CDR3 has 16 residues. Germline V gives CDR1 SGHDT, CDR2 YYEEEE. The CDR3 DNA sequence: TGTGCCAGCAGCTTGGGGTACAGGGAAGTGAACACTGAAGCTTTCTTT. Its translation: CASSLGYREVNTEAFF.

This sequence joins TRBV28 and TRBJ2-5; D may be TRBD2 (6 bases). The length of the CDR3 is 14 residues. In germline, CDR1 is MDHEN, CDR2 SYDVKM. The V end was cut by 4 bases, the J end by 6 bases, with 15 bases between. The CDR3 here is CASSSRLALQTQYF. The CDR3 nucleotides read TGTGCCAGCAGTTCGAGGCTAGCGTTGCAGACCCAGTACTTC.

The chain recombines TRBV5-1 with TRBJ2-1, with 10 bases aligning to TRBD2. Unmatched junction bases numbered 5, after V lost 2 bases and J lost 6 bases. Germline assignment: CDR1 SGHRS and CDR2 YFSETQ. CDR3 length: 15 residues. The CDR3 DNA follows: TGCGCCAGCAGCTTAGGAGCGGGAGGGCGCAATGAGCAGTTCTTC. Its translation is CASSLGAGGRNEQFF. Complete variable domain (other parts from reference TRBV5-1 and TRBJ2-1): KAGVTQTPRYLIKTRGQQVTLSCSPISGHRSVSWYQQTPGQGLQFLFEYFSETQRNKGNFPGRFSGRQFSNSRSEMNVSTLELGDSALYLCASSLGAGGRNEQFFGPGTRLTVL.

The chain recombines TRBV19 with TRBJ2-7; a weak D match, TRBD2 (5 bases). V was cut by 6 bases and J by 4 bases, with 16 bases left in between. Germline assignment: CDR1 LNHDA and CDR2 SQIVND (reference sequence). The CDR3 extends over 14 amino acids. The CDR3 reads CASSDPVREYEQYF. For the CDR3, the DNA is TGTGCCAGTAGCGATCCCGTTAGGGAGTACGAGCAGTACTTC.

The chain recombines TRBV5-4 with TRBJ2-7; D is possibly TRBD1 (5 bases). The CDR3 has 13 residues. Germline V gene data show CDR1 as SGHNT and CDR2 as YYREEE (reference sequence). The ends were cut back, 4 bases at V and 3 bases at J, with 11 bases in the middle. CDR3 in amino acids: CASSQGEDYEQYF. The CDR3 DNA is TGTGCCAGCAGCCAAGGGGAAGACTACGAGCAGTACTTC. The entire variable domain, with the rest obtained from reference TRBV5-4 and TRBJ2-7, is as follows: ETGVTQSPTHLIKTRGQQVTLRCSSQSGHNTVSWYQQALGQGPQFIFQYYREEENGRGNFPPRFSGLQFPNYSSELNVNALELDDSALYLCASSQGEDYEQYFGPGTRLTVT.

This chain links TRBV29-1 with TRBJ2-3, with TRBD1 identical over 12 bases. Germline loops: CDR1 SQVTM, CDR2 ANQGSEA. The CDR3 has 14 amino acids. V was clipped by 7 bases and J by 6 bases; unmatched bases: 8. CDR3 region: CSANRDRGPDTQYF. CDR3 in DNA: TGCAGCGCCAACCGGGACAGGGGGCCGGATACGCAGTATTTT.

The CDR3 DNA reads TGTGCCAGCAGCGACGGACAGGGTATTGTCGCCGGGGAGCTGTTTTTT. This codes for CASSDGQGIVAGELFF. The chain has TRBV7-9 and TRBJ2-2; 8 positions agree with TRBD1. J lost 6 bases, V lost 5 bases, and 11 bases had no gene match. The CDR3 contains 16 residues. Germline-derived CDR1 and CDR2 are SEHNR and FQNEAQ (reference sequence). Filled out from reference TRBV7-9 and TRBJ2-2, the complete variable domain reads DTGVSQNPRHKITKRGQNVTFRCDPISEHNRLYWYRQTLGQGPEFLTYFQNEAQLEKSRLLSDRFSAERPKGSFSTLEIQRTEQGDSAMYLCASSDGQGIVAGELFFGEGSRLTVL.

The chain has TRBV15 and TRBJ1-2; D perhaps matches TRBD1 (5 bases). The germline gives CDR1 LNHNV, CDR2 YYDKDF (reference sequence). CDR3 size: 18 residues. Between the trimmed V and J ends, which lost 5 bases and 3 bases, there was a span of 25 bases. The CDR3 loop is CATSSRQTTVPLDYGYTF. The DNA for the CDR3 is TGTGCCACCAGCTCACGGCAGACGACAGTTCCACTCGACTATGGCTACACCTTC.

This clone was counted ten times or more. The rearrangement links TRBV5-4 to TRBJ1-1; D is uncertain. CDR3 size: 13 residues. Per germline, CDR1 SGHNT and CDR2 YYREEE (reference sequence). V lost 4 bases and J lost 8, with 15 bases in between. CDR3 coding DNA: TGTGCCAGCAGCATGGGGAGAGAAAGGGAAGCTTTCTTT. Protein: CASSMGREREAFF.

J is TRBJ1-5 and V is TRBV18; D ambiguous. The V end was cut by 5 bases, the J end by 4 bases, with 9 bases between. CDR1 and CDR2 (germline): KGHSH, LQKENI. This CDR3 comprises 13 residues. CDR3 amino acids: CASSDGVNQPQHF. CDR3 nucleotide sequence: TGTGCCAGCTCAGACGGAGTGAATCAGCCCCAGCATTTT. The full variable domain, completed using reference TRBV18 and TRBJ1-5, is NAGVMQNPRHLVRRRGQEARLRCSPMKGHSHVYWYRQLPEEGLKFMVYLQKENIIDESGMPKERFSAEFPKEGPSILRIQQVVRGDSAAYFCASSDGVNQPQHFGDGTRLSIL.

The chain carries TRBV6-5 and TRBJ1-1, with D possibly matching TRBD1 (5 bases). V was shortened by 4 bases and J by 1 base, with 13 bases between the two germline ends. The CDR3 spans 15 residues. The germline CDR1 and CDR2 sequences are MNHEY and SVGAGI. As DNA, the CDR3 is TGTGCCAGCAGTTCCCCCGGGGGGAGGAACACTGAAGCTTTCTTT. Protein: CASSSPGGRNTEAFF.

The rearrangement joins TRBV11-2 to TRBJ2-2; D unclear. Germline V gene sequence: CDR1 SGHAT, CDR2 FQNNGV. Trimming cost V 5 bases and J 2 bases, with 6 bases left between them. The CDR3 consists of 13 residues. The CDR3 sequence is CASSRVNTGELFF. CDR3 DNA sequence: TGTGCCAGCAGCCGGGTTAACACCGGGGAGCTGTTTTTT.

V and J are TRBV20-1 and TRBJ2-7, with unresolved D. Germline values: CDR1 DFQATT, CDR2 SNEGSKA (reference sequence). The V gene lost 3 bases and the J gene lost 6 bases, with 15 bases spanning the gap. The CDR3 runs to 13 residues. CDR3 in amino acids: CSASGLDPSEQYF. The CDR3 DNA is TGCAGTGCTAGTGGCCTAGACCCCAGCGAGCAGTACTTC.

The chain is built from TRBV10-3 and TRBJ1-5, with D possibly TRBD1 on 6 matching bases. The CDR3 contains 14 residues. The germline V gene encodes CDR1 ENHRY and CDR2 SYGVKD. V was cut by 4 bases and J by 5 bases, with 12 bases left in between. The CDR3 nucleotides read TGTGCCATCAGTGCTGCACAGGGATATCAGCCCCAGCATTTT. It encodes CAISAAQGYQPQHF.

The chain recombines TRBV27 with TRBJ2-7; tentative D call: TRBD2 (7 bases). The germline V gene encodes CDR1 MNHEY and CDR2 SMNVEV (reference sequence). The CDR3 consists of 15 residues. Between the trimmed V and J ends, which lost 4 bases and 0 bases, there was a span of 13 bases. CDR3 in DNA: TGTGCCAGCAGTTATCGGGGGGCCTTCTCCTACGAGCAGTACTTC. It codes for CASSYRGAFSYEQYF.

The genes are TRBV27 and TRBJ2-1, with 10 bases lining up with TRBD1. Trimming removed 5 bases from V and 6 bases from J; junction bases left unmatched: 10. Germline CDR1 and CDR2: MNHEY and SMNVEV (reference sequence). This CDR3 is built from 16 residues. CDR3 bases: TGTGCCAGCAGTCCCGACCGGACAGGGGGACGCAATGAGCAGTTCTTC. It yields the protein CASSPDRTGGRNEQFF.

The chain couples TRBV5-1 to TRBJ1-1, with TRBD1 matching 8 bases. Losses at the gene ends were 4 bases for V and 2 bases for J; bases not matched to a gene: 4. CDR3 size: 14 residues. The germline gives CDR1 SGHRS, CDR2 YFSETQ. The chain's CDR3 is CASSRQGFNTEAFF. In DNA, the CDR3 is TGCGCCAGCAGCCGACAGGGGTTTAACACTGAAGCTTTCTTT.

CDR3 in amino acids: CATGQGFDNEQFF. DNA of the CDR3: TGCGCCACCGGACAGGGGTTTGACAATGAGCAGTTCTTC. The chain has TRBV10-2 and TRBJ2-1, with TRBD1 matching 9 bases. Unmatched junction bases numbered 6, after V lost 10 bases and J lost 5 bases. This CDR3 is built from 13 residues. Looked up from germline, CDR1 is WSHSY and CDR2 is SAAADI.

The rearrangement links TRBV5-6 to TRBJ2-1; 10 nucleotides align to TRBD1. After removal of 4 bases from V and 1 base from J, the junction contained 8 bases not matched to a gene. The CDR3 has 17 amino acids. Looked up from germline, CDR1 is SGHDT and CDR2 is YYEEEE. DNA for the CDR3: TGTGCCAGCAGCAGACAGGGGGCGGGCGGGTCCTACAATGAGCAGTTCTTC. Encoded protein: CASSRQGAGGSYNEQFF.

This chain links TRBV4-1 with TRBJ2-7; D might be TRBD1 (6 bases). CDR1 and CDR2 (germline): MGHRA, YSYEKL. The CDR3 runs 15 residues. Trimming took off 6 bases at V and 4 bases at J, with 19 bases between the two ends. For the CDR3, the DNA is TGCGCCAGCAGTCCAGTCGGGCGACAGGATTACGAGCAGTACTTC. Translated, it gives CASSPVGRQDYEQYF.

This clone was seen just once. This chain links TRBV6-1 with TRBJ2-7; tentative D call: TRBD1 (7 bases). CDR1 is MNHNS, CDR2 SASEGT, per germline. V was cut by 1 base and J by 3 bases, with 19 bases left in between. The CDR3 sequence is 17 residues long. The CDR3 bases are TGTGCCAGCAGTGAAGATGGCGGGACAGCTGGGCGCTACGAGCAGTACTTC. As protein: CASSEDGGTAGRYEQYF.

The chain uses TRBV19 and TRBJ1-5; the match to TRBD1 covers 8 bases. Unmatched junction bases numbered 6, after V lost 5 bases and J lost 6 bases. The CDR3 runs to 14 residues. Germline-derived CDR1 and CDR2 are LNHDA and SQIVND (reference sequence). CDR3 coding DNA: TGTGCCAGTAGTGCCAACAGGGGGAGTCAGCCCCAGCATTTT. This sequence encodes CASSANRGSQPQHF.

The chain has TRBV5-6 and TRBJ2-7; possible D gene TRBD2, 5 bases. The germline CDR1 and CDR2 sequences are SGHDT and YYEEEE. CDR3 length: 12 residues. V dropped 4 bases and J dropped 2 bases, with 7 bases sitting between them. The CDR3 protein is CASSQRTYEQYF. Here the CDR3 DNA reads TGTGCCAGCAGCCAGCGGACCTACGAGCAGTACTTC.

The chain uses TRBV4-1 and TRBJ2-3; TRBD2 aligns across 9 bases. Germline V CDR1 and CDR2: MGHRA, YSYEKL. CDR3 length: 15 residues. J was trimmed by 2 bases and V by 4 bases; bases with no gene match: 4. Here the CDR3 DNA reads TGCGCCAGCAGCCGAGCGGGGGGCCACACAGATACGCAGTATTTT. Translation: CASSRAGGHTDTQYF.

This chain links TRBV30 with TRBJ2-7; D perhaps matches TRBD1 (5 bases). CDR3 length equals 14 residues. From germline, CDR1 is GTSNPN and CDR2 SVGIG (reference sequence). V lost 8 bases and J lost 5, with 22 bases in between. The CDR3 DNA follows: TGTGCCGCTGTTATCCCTGCTAGGGGTGACGAGCAGTACTTC. Protein sequence: CAAVIPARGDEQYF.

There are a few counts of this clone. The chain has TRBV4-1 and TRBJ1-5; no reliable D call. Germline V gene sequence: CDR1 MGHRA, CDR2 YSYEKL. This CDR3 contains 18 residues. Trimming took off 1 base at V and 5 bases at J, with 21 bases between the two ends. Written as DNA, the CDR3 is TGCGCCAGCAGCCAAGGAGTCAAGGGCCGGGGTTCGGATCAGCCCCAGCATTTT. This gives the protein CASSQGVKGRGSDQPQHF.

CDR3 DNA: TGTGCCAGCAGCCAAGGGGTCAGGACTAGGCAGCCCCAGCATTTT. Amino acid sequence: CASSQGVRTRQPQHF. V is TRBV3-1 (or the pseudogene TRBV3-2) and J is TRBJ1-5, with D unresolved. The CDR3 totals 15 residues. V was trimmed by 1 base and J by 7 bases, leaving 14 bases between them. The germline CDR1 and CDR2 sequences are LGHDT and YNNKEL (reference sequence).

The chain couples TRBV5-1 to TRBJ2-2; 10 bases line up with TRBD2. The germline gives CDR1 SGHRS, CDR2 YFSETQ. The CDR3 contains 16 residues. J lost 0 bases, V lost 4 bases, and 3 bases had no gene match. The CDR3 coding sequence is TGCGCCAGCAGCCCAACTAGCGGGGCGAACACCGGGGAGCTGTTTTTT. This translates into CASSPTSGANTGELFF.